Listed below are T cell receptor beta chains from one sample, sequenced in a study of T cell changes during pregnancy in multiple sclerosis. The method was immunoSEQ multiplex PCR; TCRdb's version includes in-frame clones alone and lacks a portion of them. The data show 90,000 or so clones, approximately 89% seen once. The source was peripheral blood, collected in the first trimester of pregnancy. The receptors originated from a female donor in good health, enrolled as a control in a pregnancy study. Both conserved end residues are part of each CDR3. D genes are given only for firm matches.

j_gene: TRBJ2-6
v_gene: TRBV7-8
d_gene: -
CDR3aa: CASSLALSRESGANVLTF

j_gene: TRBJ1-6
v_gene: TRBV10-3
d_gene: -
CDR3aa: CAISASSQGSPLHF

j_gene: TRBJ1-3
v_gene: TRBV4-2
d_gene: -
CDR3aa: CASSRVITGQSSGNTIYF

j_gene: TRBJ1-2
v_gene: TRBV9
d_gene: TRBD1
CDR3aa: CASSPQGEF

j_gene: TRBJ1-6
v_gene: TRBV4-3
d_gene: -
CDR3aa: CASSQDWVGAGFSPLHF

j_gene: TRBJ2-7
v_gene: TRBV4-1
d_gene: TRBD2
CDR3aa: CASSPNPAGGYEQYF

j_gene: TRBJ2-1
v_gene: TRBV10-3
d_gene: TRBD2
CDR3aa: CATSGNPYNEQFF

j_gene: TRBJ2-7
v_gene: TRBV7-9
d_gene: TRBD1
CDR3aa: CASSGTGDDEQYF

j_gene: TRBJ2-7
v_gene: TRBV10-2
d_gene: TRBD1
CDR3aa: CASSGILDRGGEQYF

j_gene: TRBJ2-3
v_gene: TRBV7-2
d_gene: TRBD2
CDR3aa: CASSFSGGTTDTQYF

j_gene: TRBJ1-5
v_gene: TRBV29-1
d_gene: -
CDR3aa: CSVRTSTGFGEPQHF

j_gene: TRBJ1-2
v_gene: TRBV29-1
d_gene: -
CDR3aa: CSVETGGGYTF

j_gene: TRBJ2-7
v_gene: TRBV7-9
d_gene: TRBD2
CDR3aa: CASSSGLAGTEQYF

j_gene: TRBJ2-4
v_gene: TRBV28
d_gene: -
CDR3aa: CASSETGHRAKNIQYF

j_gene: TRBJ1-1
v_gene: TRBV18
d_gene: -
CDR3aa: CASSGQNSNTEAFF

j_gene: TRBJ2-3
v_gene: TRBV4-3
d_gene: TRBD2
CDR3aa: CASSLAGGSTDTQYF

j_gene: TRBJ1-2
v_gene: TRBV5-4
d_gene: -
CDR3aa: CASSAGGSGYTF

j_gene: TRBJ2-6
v_gene: TRBV2
d_gene: -
CDR3aa: CASRPGAFASGANVLTF

j_gene: TRBJ1-6
v_gene: TRBV27
d_gene: -
CDR3aa: CASSLRGRGANSPLHF

j_gene: TRBJ2-1
v_gene: TRBV7-2
d_gene: TRBD1
CDR3aa: CASSKLVLRDRGNEQFF

j_gene: TRBJ2-7
v_gene: TRBV9
d_gene: -
CDR3aa: CASSVGDSVAGDNYEQYF

j_gene: TRBJ2-7
v_gene: TRBV28
d_gene: TRBD1
CDR3aa: CASRTGGSRVYEQYF

j_gene: TRBJ1-2
v_gene: TRBV7-2
d_gene: -
CDR3aa: CASSARQRYYGYTF

j_gene: TRBJ2-3
v_gene: TRBV11-2
d_gene: -
CDR3aa: CASSLGRGPTDTQYF

j_gene: TRBJ2-7
v_gene: TRBV7-2
d_gene: -
CDR3aa: CASSLSGYEQYF

j_gene: TRBJ1-3
v_gene: TRBV6-6
d_gene: TRBD1
CDR3aa: CASRTGQGNTIYF

j_gene: TRBJ1-2
v_gene: TRBV7-6
d_gene: TRBD1
CDR3aa: CASSTGTGFGYTF

j_gene: TRBJ1-1
v_gene: TRBV2
d_gene: -
CDR3aa: CASIFSVEAFF

j_gene: TRBJ1-5
v_gene: TRBV28
d_gene: -
CDR3aa: CASSGGNQPQHF

j_gene: TRBJ1-5
v_gene: TRBV19
d_gene: TRBD1
CDR3aa: CASSDGEQGNNQPQHF

j_gene: TRBJ1-6
v_gene: TRBV18
d_gene: TRBD1
CDR3aa: CASSPGQSYNSPLHF

j_gene: TRBJ1-1
v_gene: TRBV30
d_gene: -
CDR3aa: CAWRRYLKDTEAFF

j_gene: TRBJ2-7
v_gene: TRBV4-1
d_gene: TRBD2
CDR3aa: CASSLSSGGLYEQYF

j_gene: TRBJ2-1
v_gene: TRBV6-6
d_gene: -
CDR3aa: CASIKGGEQFF

j_gene: TRBJ1-3
v_gene: TRBV18
d_gene: TRBD1
CDR3aa: CASSAAGTGTGNTIYF

j_gene: TRBJ1-2
v_gene: TRBV7-9
d_gene: -
CDR3aa: CASSPGGAHNTF

j_gene: TRBJ2-5
v_gene: TRBV5-4
d_gene: -
CDR3aa: CASSFTGGETQYF

j_gene: TRBJ1-2
v_gene: TRBV7-6
d_gene: TRBD1
CDR3aa: CASSLATGDYGYTF

j_gene: TRBJ1-1
v_gene: TRBV6-4
d_gene: TRBD1
CDR3aa: CASSQTGGDTEAFF

j_gene: TRBJ2-5
v_gene: TRBV19
d_gene: TRBD1
CDR3aa: CASTPTGVKGETQYF

j_gene: TRBJ1-1
v_gene: TRBV27
d_gene: TRBD1
CDR3aa: CASSFRQGRTEAFF

j_gene: TRBJ2-1
v_gene: TRBV27
d_gene: TRBD2
CDR3aa: CASSLFSGASSYNEQFF

j_gene: TRBJ1-5
v_gene: TRBV14
d_gene: -
CDR3aa: CASSQVRAGRLNQPQHF

j_gene: TRBJ2-1
v_gene: TRBV30
d_gene: TRBD2
CDR3aa: CAGTLAGVYNEQFF

j_gene: TRBJ2-1
v_gene: TRBV7-2
d_gene: -
CDR3aa: CASSSPVRLGEQFF

j_gene: TRBJ1-1
v_gene: TRBV28
d_gene: TRBD1
CDR3aa: CASHHEGQGGGEAFF

j_gene: TRBJ2-7
v_gene: TRBV27
d_gene: TRBD2
CDR3aa: CASSRRGLPQEQYF

j_gene: TRBJ1-5
v_gene: TRBV7-9
d_gene: -
CDR3aa: CASSPRDNNQPQHF

j_gene: TRBJ2-7
v_gene: TRBV28
d_gene: TRBD1
CDR3aa: CASSRDRGLYEQYF

j_gene: TRBJ1-2
v_gene: TRBV9
d_gene: -
CDR3aa: CASSPGHLNYGYTF

j_gene: TRBJ1-6
v_gene: TRBV5-1
d_gene: TRBD1
CDR3aa: CASSLQTGGRGDSPLHF

j_gene: TRBJ1-4
v_gene: TRBV30
d_gene: TRBD1
CDR3aa: CAWLGQDSEKLFF

j_gene: TRBJ2-7
v_gene: TRBV5-6
d_gene: TRBD1
CDR3aa: CASSSLAGTGFSEQYF

j_gene: TRBJ2-3
v_gene: TRBV11-2
d_gene: -
CDR3aa: CASSLKRDTQYF

j_gene: TRBJ2-7
v_gene: TRBV28
d_gene: -
CDR3aa: CASSLLDGQATYEQYF

j_gene: TRBJ2-4
v_gene: TRBV6-5
d_gene: TRBD2
CDR3aa: CASSSPGLAGNIQYF

j_gene: TRBJ1-5
v_gene: TRBV27
d_gene: -
CDR3aa: CASSFGNNPNQPQHF